This paragraph covers one T cell receptor beta chain sequence. Its antigen is undetermined. This sample is part of a study of OX40 agonist ivuxolimab in advanced cancers. Study overall: Each patient was given ivuxolimab into a vein every 2 weeks, at 0.01 to 10 mg/kg. Study findings and constraints: In CD8+ T cells, expanded clones were on average more numerous than in CD4+.

Using immunoSEQ multiplex PCR, the repertoire was profiled, and TCRdb retains in-frame clones only, with some absent. This sample has 150,000 to 190,000 clones, with 94% found just once. The CDR3 totals 17 residues. Germline CDR1 and CDR2: LGHNA and YSLEER. The V and J ends lost 1 base and 3 bases respectively, with 15 bases between them. This chain joins TRBV4-3 and TRBJ1-4; no clear D. This TCR came from an adult with an advanced solid tumor such as melanoma, head and neck, liver or kidney cancer. Sample: CD4+ or CD8+ T cells sorted from blood, taken in a trial of the OX40 agonist ivuxolimab. This CDR3 is CASSQGSFLFSNEKLFF. For the CDR3, the DNA is TGCGCCAGCAGCCAAGGATCCTTCCTTTTTTCTAATGAAAAACTGTTTTTT.